The entry that follows covers one TCR beta chain sequence. Other DNA sequences of this sample code for an identical CDR3. The CDR3 consists of 13 residues. Trimming left V 2 bases short and J 1 base short, with 5 bases between. The data were obtained in a study of blood T cell repertoires in COVID-19. Study-level background: The study drew acute and convalescent COVID-19 samples from the United States, Italy and Spain. PBMCs, B-cell-depleted T cells, or T cells provided the cDNA or gDNA that made up the material.

Original analysis: Reference gene primer amplification gave nucleated cell count estimates. TCRdb keeps only in-frame clones here, not all; method: immunoSEQ multiplex PCR. V, J and clone size were drawn from that table, and D and trimming were deduced from the DNA. The profile covers 150,000 to 200,000 clones, with around nine tenths appearing a single time and about 2.6% taken by the ten largest. The chain uses TRBV12-3 or TRBV12-4 and TRBJ1-1; TRBD1 might be the D (5 bases). The sequence was collected from a man aged 35-49 years with active or convalescent COVID-19. Material: peripheral blood. The CDR3 sequence is CASSLQGNTEAFF. CDR3 nucleotide sequence: TGTGCCAGCAGTTTACAGGGGAACACTGAAGCTTTCTTT.